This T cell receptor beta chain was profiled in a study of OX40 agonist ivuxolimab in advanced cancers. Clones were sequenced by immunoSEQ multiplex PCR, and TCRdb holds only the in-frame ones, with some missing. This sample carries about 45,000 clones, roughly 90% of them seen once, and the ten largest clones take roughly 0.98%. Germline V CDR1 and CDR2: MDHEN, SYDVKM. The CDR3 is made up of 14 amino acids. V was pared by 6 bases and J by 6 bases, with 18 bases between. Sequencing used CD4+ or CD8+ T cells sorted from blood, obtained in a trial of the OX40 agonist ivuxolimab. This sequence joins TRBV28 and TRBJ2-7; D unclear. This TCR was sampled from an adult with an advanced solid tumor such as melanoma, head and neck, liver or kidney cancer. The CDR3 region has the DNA TGTGCCAGCAGCCCCCGGTACACCGACTCCGAGCAGTACTTC. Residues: CASSPRYTDSEQYF.